The 6 T cell receptor beta chains below all came from one sample that was sequenced in a study of CD8+CD57+ T cells in acquired aplastic anemia. Using genomic DNA as the template, TCR beta VDJ and CDR3 profiling was carried out. TCRdb called the reads again in MiXCR, with one record for every CDR3 protein. The sample shows roughly 180,000 distinct CDR3 sequences, roughly 64% of them seen only once. Sequenced sample: sorted CD4+, CD8+, or CD8+CD57+ T cells (not recorded which) from PBMCs. The receptors shown here come from a human donor with severe aplastic anemia or a healthy control (not recorded which).

For this clonotype: At one end the junction does not follow the germline gene, possibly because of a read error. CDR3 sequence (DNA): TGTGCTAGCAGCTTAGCAGGGCCCAACACCGGGGAGCTGTTTTTT. It specifies CASSLAGPNTGELFF. The chain is built from TRBV7-7 and TRBJ2-2, with D maybe TRBD1 (5 bases). The CDR3 extends over 15 amino acids. In germline, CDR1 is SSHAT, CDR2 FNYEAQ (reference sequence). The entire variable domain, with the rest obtained from reference TRBV7-7 and TRBJ2-2, is as follows: GAGVSQSPRYKVTKRGQDVTLRCDPISSHATLYWYQQALGQGPEFLTYFNYEAQPDKSGLPSDRFSAERPEGSISTLTIQRTEQRDSAMYRCASSLAGPNTGELFFGEGSRLTVL.

This clonotype occurred many times. This chain links TRBV9 with TRBJ1-4, with TRBD1 matching over 10 bases. CDR3 length: 16 residues. Trimming removed 0 bases from V and 7 bases from J; junction bases left unmatched: 6. CDR1 and CDR2 (germline): SGDLS, YYNGEE. CDR3 bases: TGTGCCAGCAGCGTAGGGACAGGGGGAATTATTGAAAAACTGTTTTTT. It is translated as CASSVGTGGIIEKLFF.

This clonotype was detected a few times. The chain couples TRBV20-1 to TRBJ2-5; possible D gene TRBD2, 6 bases. This CDR3 has 12 residues. The germline V gene encodes CDR1 DFQATT and CDR2 SNEGSKA (reference sequence). V was shortened by 4 bases and J by 1 base, with 7 bases between the two germline ends. In DNA form, the CDR3 reads TGCAGTGCTATAGCGGCCCAAGAGACCCAGTACTTC. It encodes CSAIAAQETQYF.

The rearrangement joins TRBV10-1 to TRBJ2-5; 7 bases fit TRBD2. Unmatched junction bases numbered 7, after V lost 7 bases and J lost 5 bases. Germline V gene sequence: CDR1 WNHNN, CDR2 SYGVQD (reference sequence). There are 13 residues in the CDR3. Here the CDR3 DNA reads TGCGCCAGCACTACGCGGGGAGGGGAGACCCAGTACTTC. This codes for CASTTRGGETQYF.

This clonotype has just one count. The chain's CDR3 is CASSVGTSEGVQGTQYF. The CDR3 bases are TGTGCCAGCAGCGTGGGGACTAGCGAGGGAGTACAGGGTACGCAGTATTTT. The rearrangement joins TRBV9 to TRBJ2-3, with 10 bases identical to TRBD2. CDR1 and CDR2 from the germline V gene are SGDLS and YYNGEE. The CDR3 totals 17 residues. V shed 2 bases, J shed 8 bases, and the junction held 14 bases outside the gene matches.

This clonotype was observed many times. The chain employs TRBV12-3 or TRBV12-4 and TRBJ2-1, with D possibly called TRBD1 or TRBD2 (5 bases each). The CDR3 spans 12 residues. V was clipped by 7 bases and J by 10 bases, with 14 bases between them. The CDR3 here is CASTKGPPEQFF. The CDR3 DNA reads TGTGCCAGCACCAAGGGACCCCCGGAGCAGTTCTTC.